These T cell receptor beta chains were read from a single sample in a study of radiation and T cells in renal cell carcinoma. The repertoire was sequenced with immunoSEQ multiplex PCR; TCRdb's copy has only in-frame clones and lacks some. The sample yields about 5,200 clones, 55% seen once. The material sequenced was tumor tissue, taken from a patient whose treatment included radiotherapy and nephrectomy. Source of these receptors: a man aged 55 to 70 with renal cell carcinoma. CDR3s include the opening cysteine and the closing phenylalanine or tryptophan. The order of the fields is J gene, V gene, clone size, D gene, CDR3 DNA, CDR3 protein. D genes are given only for firm matches. Part of the rows lack a size; the others show once, few, many or a class for expanded clones.

TRBJ1-1	TRBV5-4	.	.	TGTGCCAGCAGCTTGTTTGGGAACACTGAAGCTTTCTTT	CASSLFGNTEAFF
TRBJ2-7	TRBV9	.	.	TGTGCCAGCAGCGTAGCGGGTAGCGATAACTACGAGCAGTACTTC	CASSVAGSDNYEQYF
TRBJ1-6	TRBV4-1	.	.	TGCGCCAGCAGCCAAGATAGTTCACCCCTCCACTTT	CASSQDSSPLHF
TRBJ1-5	TRBV5-4	.	.	TGTGCCAGCAGCTTTAGACTTAGCAATCAGCCCCAGCATTTT	CASSFRLSNQPQHF
TRBJ1-2	TRBV25-1	.	.	TGTGCCAGCAGTATCCACGGGGGCTACACCTTC	CASSIHGGYTF
TRBJ2-7	TRBV27	.	.	TGTGCCAGCAGTTTATCTGTCCTCTCCTACGAGCAGTACTTC	CASSLSVLSYEQYF
TRBJ2-1	TRBV5-3	.	.	TGTGCCAGATGTCTAGCGTTTGCGCAGTTCTTC	CARCLAFAQFF
TRBJ2-3	TRBV7-8	few	.	TGTGCCAGCAGCCACGCCGGTCGGTCCGATACGCAGTATTTT	CASSHAGRSDTQYF
TRBJ2-3	TRBV5-5	.	TRBD2	TGTGCCAGCAGCTTGGACGGGAGGGCCTTAGATACGCAGTATTTT	CASSLDGRALDTQYF
TRBJ2-7	TRBV27	.	TRBD1	TGTGCCAGCAGTTATATGGACAGGGCCGAGCAGTACTTC	CASSYMDRAEQYF
TRBJ1-3	TRBV5-6	.	.	TGTGCCAGCACCGACCTAGGCGGCTCTGGAAACACCATATATTTT	CASTDLGGSGNTIYF
TRBJ2-6	TRBV9	once	TRBD1	TGTGCCAGCAGCCCCTCCGGGGGGACAGGGTTAATCGGGGCCAACGTCCTGACTTTC	CASSPSGGTGLIGANVLTF
TRBJ1-2	TRBV16	.	.	TGTGCCAGCAGCCCTCACCGCGGGGGGAGCTATGGCTACACCTTC	CASSPHRGGSYGYTF
TRBJ1-6	TRBV6-6	.	.	TGTGCCAGCAGCCCAAAGGGAGGTAATTCACCCCTCCACTTT	CASSPKGGNSPLHF
TRBJ1-2	TRBV9	.	.	TGTGCCAGCAGCGCCGGGGGATACTATGGCTACACCTTC	CASSAGGYYGYTF
TRBJ2-7	TRBV5-1	medium-sized	.	TGCGCCAGCAGATTAACTCGCGAATACGAGCAGTACTTC	CASRLTREYEQYF
TRBJ1-2	TRBV30	.	.	TGTGCCTGGAACTCAGGGTACGGCTACACCTTC	CAWNSGYGYTF
TRBJ2-7	TRBV18	few	.	TGTGCCAGCTCACCTCCGGGCAACTCCTACGAGCAGTACTTC	CASSPPGNSYEQYF
TRBJ1-2	TRBV6-6	.	.	TGTGCCAGCAGTCCGGACAGAAACTATGGCTACACCTTC	CASSPDRNYGYTF
TRBJ1-4	TRBV30	few	.	TGTGCCTGGAGTGGGGGGGCTGCTAATGAAAAACTGTTTTTT	CAWSGGAANEKLFF
TRBJ1-2	TRBV4-1	few	.	TGCGCCAGCAGCCAAGATTGGCGGACCAGGGGCTACACCTTC	CASSQDWRTRGYTF
TRBJ1-3	TRBV2	few	TRBD1	TGTGCCAGCAGTGATCCGGGACAGGGGGCGCGGGGAAACACCATATATTTT	CASSDPGQGARGNTIYF
TRBJ1-4	TRBV18	once	TRBD1	TGTGCCAGCTCACCCACGGCAGGGGGAGATGAAAAACTGTTTTTT	CASSPTAGGDEKLFF
TRBJ2-1	TRBV5-5	.	TRBD1	TGTGCCAGCAGCCCAGGGGGCCAGTACAATGAGCAGTTCTTC	CASSPGGQYNEQFF
TRBJ1-1	TRBV9	few	.	TGTGCCAGCAGAAATACATACGACAGGACTGAAGCTTTCTTT	CASRNTYDRTEAFF
TRBJ2-7	TRBV2	.	.	TGTGCCAGCAGTGCGGAGCGCTACGAGCAGTACTTC	CASSAERYEQYF
TRBJ2-1	TRBV7-2	.	.	TGTGCCAGCAGCTTAGAAGCCGAGAATGAGCAGTTCTTC	CASSLEAENEQFF
TRBJ1-2	TRBV25-1	.	.	TGTGCCAGCAGTAGCGGGGGCGCAGAGGACTATGGCTACACCTTC	CASSSGGAEDYGYTF
TRBJ1-5	TRBV18	medium-sized	TRBD1	TGTGCCAGCTCACCGGACAGGGGGGGCAATCAGCCCCAGCATTTT	CASSPDRGGNQPQHF
TRBJ2-7	TRBV5-6	once	.	TGTGCCAGCAGCCGGACCTCCTACGAGCAGTACTTC	CASSRTSYEQYF
TRBJ2-7	TRBV25-1	.	TRBD2	TGTGCCAGCAGTGACCTCAACGGGAGGGTCTACGAGCAGTACTTC	CASSDLNGRVYEQYF
TRBJ2-7	TRBV20-1	medium-sized	.	TGCAGTGCTAGGGCCTATGACGAGCAGTACTTC	CSARAYDEQYF
TRBJ2-7	TRBV18	.	TRBD2	TGTGCCAGCTCACCGGGGCTAGCGGGAGTCTCCGAGCAGTACTTC	CASSPGLAGVSEQYF
TRBJ2-7	TRBV28	once	.	TGTGCCAGCAGTTTCGGGACTCTCTACGAGCAGTACTTC	CASSFGTLYEQYF
TRBJ2-7	TRBV10-3	.	TRBD1	TGTGCCATCAGTGGAGGGACAGGGGAGGGCGAGCAGTACTTC	CAISGGTGEGEQYF
TRBJ1-6	TRBV29-1	.	.	TGCAGCGTTGGACAAGCGAATTCACCCCTCCACTTT	CSVGQANSPLHF
TRBJ2-1	TRBV6-5	.	.	TGTGCCAGCAGCCCGGTCGGACAGAGGGCTCGGGAGCAGTTCTTC	CASSPVGQRAREQFF
TRBJ2-7	TRBV7-6	.	.	TGTGCCAGCAGCCTGAAGACTAGACGGGATGGCGAGCAGTACTTC	CASSLKTRRDGEQYF
TRBJ1-2	TRBV7-2	.	.	TGTGCCAGCAGCACACTAAACTATGGCTACACCTTC	CASSTLNYGYTF
TRBJ2-2	TRBV5-4	.	.	TGTGCCAGCAGCCGGGACAACACCGGGGAGCTGTTTTTT	CASSRDNTGELFF
TRBJ1-5	TRBV19	medium-sized	.	TGTGCCAGTAGTCTCCTCTCGGACTTCAATCAGCCCCAGCATTTT	CASSLLSDFNQPQHF